A single sample is the source of the 27 T cell receptor beta chains below, sequenced in a study of T cell responses to AZD1222 COVID-19 vaccine. Measured with immunoSEQ multiplex PCR; TCRdb has only the in-frame clones, and not every one. This table has some 100,000 clones, 80% to 90% appearing once. The specimen was peripheral blood, collected 28 days after the second AZD1222 dose. Receptors originate from an adult who received the AZD1222 COVID-19 vaccine.

The rearrangement links TRBV20-1 to TRBJ2-7; tentatively, D is TRBD2 (6 bases). This CDR3 is built from 16 residues. Trimming took 3 bases from V and 4 from J, leaving 22 bases between them. The germline V gene encodes CDR1 DFQATT and CDR2 SNEGSKA (reference sequence). The chain's CDR3 is CSASRAARRDRYEQYF. As DNA, the CDR3 is TGCAGTGCTAGTAGAGCGGCTAGGAGGGATAGGTACGAGCAGTACTTC.

The chain uses TRBV6-2 or TRBV6-3 and TRBJ2-7; 8 bases are shared with TRBD2. Germline assignment: CDR1 MNHEY and CDR2 SVGEGT. The length of the CDR3 is 16 residues. Trimming took 5 bases from V and 1 from J; bases not matched to a gene: 10. The CDR3, as DNA: TGTGCCAGCAGTCGTCCTGTAGCGGGAAGTTCCTACGAGCAGTACTTC. It encodes CASSRPVAGSSYEQYF.

CDR3 bases: TGTGCCAGCAGTCACCCGATTCCGGGACATCCCTACGAGCAGTACTTC. It encodes CASSHPIPGHPYEQYF. The chain employs TRBV14 and TRBJ2-7; D is possibly TRBD1 (6 bases). Germline assignment: CDR1 SGHDN and CDR2 FVKESK. Trimming left V 6 bases short and J 2 bases short, with 20 bases between. The CDR3 runs to 16 residues.

V and J are TRBV6-5 and TRBJ2-3; TRBD2 agrees at 10 bases. Trimming cost V 5 bases and J 1 base; bases outside gene matches: 3. Per germline, CDR1 MNHEY and CDR2 SVGAGI. The CDR3 is 15 residues long. CDR3 in DNA: TGTGCCAGCAGTAATCTAGCGGGGGGCACAGATACGCAGTATTTT. It specifies CASSNLAGGTDTQYF.

This chain connects TRBV6-2 or TRBV6-3 to TRBJ2-7, with D possibly TRBD1 on 7 matching bases. Germline V gene data show CDR1 as MNHEY and CDR2 as SVGEGT. V was clipped by 5 bases and J by 4 bases, with 18 bases between them. This CDR3 comprises 15 residues. In nucleotides, the CDR3 is TGTGCCAGCAGTCCGACAGGGTGGGACTTGTACGAGCAGTACTTC. Its protein product is CASSPTGWDLYEQYF.

The gene calls are TRBV19 and TRBJ2-4, with 8 bases fitting TRBD1. The trim removed 4 bases at V and 2 bases at J, leaving 4 bases unmatched. The CDR3 contains 15 residues. Germline-derived CDR1 and CDR2 are LNHDA and SQIVND (reference sequence). The CDR3 reads CASSSRGLSKNIQYF. CDR3 coding DNA: TGTGCCAGTAGTAGCAGGGGGCTATCCAAAAACATTCAGTACTTC.

The rearrangement links TRBV2 to TRBJ2-3; no firm D call. V was shortened by 3 bases and J by 1 base, with 11 bases between the two germline ends. This CDR3 region has 15 residues. Germline CDR1 reads SNHLY; CDR2 reads FYNNEI. In DNA form, the CDR3 reads TGTGCCAGCAGTGATGTCTTGGGTGGCACAGATACGCAGTATTTT. Protein product: CASSDVLGGTDTQYF. Filled out from reference TRBV2 and TRBJ2-3, the complete variable domain reads EPEVTQTPSHQVTQMGQEVILRCVPISNHLYFYWYRQILGQKVEFLVSFYNNEISEKSEIFDDQFSVERPDGSNFTLKIRSTKLEDSAMYFCASSDVLGGTDTQYFGPGTRLTVL.

This chain links TRBV2 with TRBJ1-2; unclear D gene. The V and J ends lost 7 bases and 8 bases respectively, with 14 bases between them. The CDR3 contains 12 residues. Germline V gene lookup returns CDR1 SNHLY and CDR2 FYNNEI. The CDR3 spells CASTRLSRGYTF. DNA for the CDR3: TGTGCCAGCACGAGATTATCTAGGGGCTACACCTTC.

The rearrangement links TRBV7-3 to TRBJ2-1; TRBD2 matches 9 bases. Trimming at V came to 2 bases and at J to 5 bases, leaving 4 bases not matched to a gene. The CDR3 runs to 15 residues. From germline, CDR1 is SGHTA and CDR2 FQGTGA. The CDR3 loop is CASSLRPSGNNEQFF. The CDR3 bases are TGTGCCAGCAGCTTACGGCCTAGCGGGAACAATGAGCAGTTCTTC.

V usage is TRBV2 and J usage is TRBJ2-7, with 7 bases fitting TRBD1. The germline V gene has CDR1 SNHLY and CDR2 FYNNEI. This CDR3 has 13 residues. V lost 7 bases and J lost 2; bases outside the gene matches: 5. In DNA, the CDR3 is TGTGCCAGCACCGAAGGGACAGCCTACGAGCAGTACTTC. It encodes CASTEGTAYEQYF.

The rearrangement links TRBV12-3 or TRBV12-4 to TRBJ1-2; no clear D. The V gene lost 6 bases and the J gene lost 7 bases, with 15 bases spanning the gap. CDR3 length equals 13 residues. In DNA, the CDR3 is TGTGCCAGCAGCTCGGGAAGGGTCGGTGGCTACACCTTC. Encoded protein: CASSSGRVGGYTF.

This clone came up a few times. The chain is built from TRBV2 and TRBJ2-7, with D possibly being TRBD1 or TRBD2 (6 bases each). The CDR3 spans 12 residues. Trimming took off 8 bases at V and 0 bases at J, with 8 bases between the two ends. In germline, CDR1 is SNHLY, CDR2 FYNNEI. The CDR3 region is CASGGGSYEQYF. CDR3 coding DNA: TGTGCCAGCGGAGGGGGCTCCTACGAGCAGTACTTC.

V and J are TRBV19 and TRBJ1-5; perhaps TRBD1 as D (6 bases). CDR1 LNHDA and CDR2 SQIVND come from the germline V gene (reference sequence). The V end was cut by 6 bases, the J end by 0 bases, with 15 bases between. There are 16 residues in the CDR3. Here the CDR3 reads CASSRGRPNSNQPQHF. The CDR3 DNA reads as TGTGCCAGTAGCAGGGGCCGCCCCAATAGCAATCAGCCCCAGCATTTT.

V is TRBV5-1 and J is TRBJ2-3, with D possibly being TRBD2 (5 bases). Germline CDR1 and CDR2: SGHRS and YFSETQ. V lost 2 bases to trimming and J lost 4 bases, with 8 bases between them. The CDR3 runs to 13 residues. The CDR3 loop is CASSLSGSDTQYF. The CDR3 DNA follows: TGCGCCAGCAGCTTAAGCGGTTCAGATACGCAGTATTTT.

V and J are TRBV28 and TRBJ2-1; D may match TRBD1 or TRBD2 (5 bases each). Germline CDR1 is MDHEN and CDR2 is SYDVKM. This CDR3 has 16 amino acids. The ends were cut back, 1 base at V and 0 bases at J, with 10 bases in the middle. This chain's CDR3 is CASSLYEGRSYNEQFF. The DNA for the CDR3 is TGTGCCAGCAGTTTATACGAGGGACGCTCCTACAATGAGCAGTTCTTC.

This chain uses TRBV27 with TRBJ2-7, with D tentatively TRBD1 (6 bases). CDR3 size: 13 residues. Germline assignment: CDR1 MNHEY and CDR2 SMNVEV (reference sequence). Trimming took off 4 bases at V and 1 base at J, with 8 bases between the two ends. DNA for the CDR3: TGTGCCAGCAGTTGGACAGATTCCTACGAGCAGTACTTC. Its translation: CASSWTDSYEQYF.

The chain uses TRBV19 and TRBJ1-2; 8 bases fit TRBD1. The CDR3 consists of 14 residues. Germline loops: CDR1 LNHDA, CDR2 SQIVND (reference sequence). V was clipped by 5 bases and J by 5 bases; unmatched bases: 7. The CDR3 spells CASSPSRQGYGYTF. Here the CDR3 DNA reads TGTGCCAGTAGTCCTTCCCGACAGGGGTATGGCTACACCTTC.

The chain uses TRBV5-1 and TRBJ2-1; 13 positions agree with TRBD2. V trimming: 2 bases; J trimming: 6 bases; junction bases outside the gene matches: 2. The CDR3 runs 15 residues. Germline V lookup: CDR1 SGHRS, CDR2 YFSETQ. CDR3 nucleotide sequence: TGCGCCAGCAGCTTAGGACTAGCGGGAGCCAATGAGCAGTTCTTC. Translating gives CASSLGLAGANEQFF.

The chain combines TRBV19 with TRBJ1-5; 8 bases match TRBD1. CDR3 length: 14 residues. V lost 5 bases, J lost 3 bases, and 3 bases stayed unmatched. CDR1 and CDR2 from the germline V gene are LNHDA and SQIVND (reference sequence). CDR3 residues: CASSWTGNNQPQHF. The CDR3 DNA reads as TGTGCCAGTAGTTGGACAGGGAACAATCAGCCCCAGCATTTT.

CDR3 region: CASSIGSAGWTGELFF. CDR3 bases: TGTGCCAGTAGTATTGGGTCGGCGGGGTGGACCGGGGAGCTGTTTTTT. This chain connects TRBV19 to TRBJ2-2, with D possibly TRBD2 on 6 matching bases. Germline V gives CDR1 LNHDA, CDR2 SQIVND (reference sequence). The V end lost 3 bases, the J end lost 5 bases, and 16 bases lay between the germline ends. The CDR3 length is 16 residues.

CDR3 coding DNA: TGCGCCAGCAGTGAACAGGCTGGACAGACAGAGCAGTACTTC. This encodes CASSEQAGQTEQYF. The gene calls are TRBV10-2 and TRBJ2-7; TRBD1 might be the D (6 bases). The V gene lost 3 bases and the J gene lost 7 bases, with 16 bases spanning the gap. Germline V CDR1 and CDR2: WSHSY, SAAADI. The CDR3 spans 14 residues.

This chain links TRBV3-1 (or the pseudogene TRBV3-2) with TRBJ2-5; tentatively, D is TRBD1 (5 bases). Trimming removed 4 bases at V and 3 bases at J, with 21 bases between. The germline V gene encodes CDR1 LGHDT and CDR2 YNNKEL (reference sequence). The CDR3 spans 17 residues. The CDR3 loop reads CASSLGVLPSHEETQYF. The CDR3 DNA reads TGTGCCAGCAGCCTAGGGGTCCTGCCGAGCCATGAAGAGACCCAGTACTTC.

This clone has more than one count but fewer than ten. CDR3: CASSYSRGEVDTQYF. The CDR3 bases are TGTGCCAGCAGTTACTCCCGGGGGGAGGTAGATACGCAGTATTTT. The V and J genes are TRBV6-5 and TRBJ2-3; TRBD2 matches 7 bases. The CDR3 loop spans 15 amino acids. From germline, CDR1 is MNHEY and CDR2 SVGAGI. Losses at the gene ends were 0 bases for V and 5 bases for J; bases not matched to a gene: 5.

CDR3 nucleotide sequence: TGCGCCAGCAGCTTGGCGCTGACAGGGGGCGATGATGAGCAGTTCTTC. This sequence encodes CASSLALTGGDDEQFF. The rearrangement links TRBV5-1 to TRBJ2-1, with 10 nucleotides matching TRBD1. This CDR3 region has 16 residues. Per the germline V gene, CDR1 is SGHRS and CDR2 is YFSETQ. J was trimmed by 8 bases and V by 0 bases; bases with no gene match: 8.

The rearrangement joins TRBV30 to TRBJ1-5; no reliable D call. There are 12 residues in the CDR3. CDR1 is GTSNPN, CDR2 SVGIG, per germline (reference sequence). V gave up 5 bases and J gave up 4 bases, with 9 bases separating them. The CDR3: CAWGPPNQPQHF. In nucleotides, the CDR3 is TGTGCCTGGGGGCCTCCTAATCAGCCCCAGCATTTT.

The chain couples TRBV2 to TRBJ1-1; 8 positions match TRBD1. CDR1 is SNHLY and CDR2 is FYNNEI in the germline V gene. This CDR3 region has 15 residues. J lost 4 bases, V lost 10 bases, and 14 bases had no gene match. Written as DNA, the CDR3 is TGTGCCACCAGAGGTAACAGGGGGTTTGTCACTGAAGCTTTCTTT. Its translation: CATRGNRGFVTEAFF.

This clone was observed once. DNA of the CDR3: TGTGCCAGCAGCGTAGCCCTGCTCACAGATACGCAGTATTTT. This gives the protein CASSVALLTDTQYF. V is TRBV9 and J is TRBJ2-3, with D hard to call. Trimming pared 0 bases from V and 2 bases from J, leaving 7 bases between. This CDR3 region has 14 residues. CDR1 SGDLS and CDR2 YYNGEE come from the germline V gene. The variable domain in full, with the rest retrieved from reference TRBV9 and TRBJ2-3, is DSGVTQTPKHLITATGQRVTLRCSPRSGDLSVYWYQQSLDQGLQFLIQYYNGEERAKGNILERFSAQQFPDLHSELNLSSLELGDSALYFCASSVALLTDTQYFGPGTRLTVL.